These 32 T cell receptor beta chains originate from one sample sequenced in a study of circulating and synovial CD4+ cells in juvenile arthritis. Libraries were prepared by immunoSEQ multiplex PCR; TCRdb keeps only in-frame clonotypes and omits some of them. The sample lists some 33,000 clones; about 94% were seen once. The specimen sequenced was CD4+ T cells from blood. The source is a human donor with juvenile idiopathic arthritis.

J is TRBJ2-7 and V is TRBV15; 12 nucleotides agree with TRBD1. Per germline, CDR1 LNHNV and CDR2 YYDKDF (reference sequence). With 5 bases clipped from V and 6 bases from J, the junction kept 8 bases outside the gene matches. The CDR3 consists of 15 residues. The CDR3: CATSPLRDRGREQYF. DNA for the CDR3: TGTGCCACCAGCCCCCTGAGGGACAGGGGGCGCGAGCAGTACTTC.

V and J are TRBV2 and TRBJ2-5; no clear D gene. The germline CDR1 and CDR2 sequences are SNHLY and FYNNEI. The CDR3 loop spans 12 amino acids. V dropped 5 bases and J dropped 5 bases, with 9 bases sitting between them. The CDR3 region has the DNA TGTGCCAGCAGTCCCGGGTGGGAGACCCAGTACTTC. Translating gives CASSPGWETQYF.

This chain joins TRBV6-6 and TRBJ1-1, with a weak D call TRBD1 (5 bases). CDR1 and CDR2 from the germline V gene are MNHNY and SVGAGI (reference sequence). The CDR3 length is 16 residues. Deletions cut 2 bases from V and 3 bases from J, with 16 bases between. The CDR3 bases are TGTGCCAGCAGTTACCCTCGGGGGAGGGTTGACACTGAAGCTTTCTTT. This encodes CASSYPRGRVDTEAFF.

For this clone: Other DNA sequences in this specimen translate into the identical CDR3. The CDR3 here is CATSRDPGSNQPQHF. The CDR3 DNA reads TGTGCCACCAGCAGAGACCCAGGGTCCAATCAGCCCCAGCATTTT. This rearrangement joins TRBV15 to TRBJ1-5; tentatively, D is TRBD1 (5 bases). This CDR3 spans 15 amino acids. Trimming cost V 0 bases and J 3 bases, with 9 bases left between them. Germline V gives CDR1 LNHNV, CDR2 YYDKDF (reference sequence).

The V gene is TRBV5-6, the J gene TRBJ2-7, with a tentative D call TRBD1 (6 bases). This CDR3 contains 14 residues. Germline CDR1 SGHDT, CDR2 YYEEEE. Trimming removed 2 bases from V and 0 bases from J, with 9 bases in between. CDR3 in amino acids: CASSLRDTSYEQYF. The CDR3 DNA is TGTGCCAGCAGCTTACGGGACACCTCCTACGAGCAGTACTTC. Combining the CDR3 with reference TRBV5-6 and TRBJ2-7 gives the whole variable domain DAGVTQSPTHLIKTRGQQVTLRCSPKSGHDTVSWYQQALGQGPQFIFQYYEEEERQRGNFPDRFSGHQFPNYSSELNVNALLLGDSALYLCASSLRDTSYEQYFGPGTRLTVT.

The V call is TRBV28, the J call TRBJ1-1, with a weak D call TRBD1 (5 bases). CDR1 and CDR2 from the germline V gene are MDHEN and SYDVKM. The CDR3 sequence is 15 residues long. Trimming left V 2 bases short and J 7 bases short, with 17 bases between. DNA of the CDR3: TGTGCCAGCAGTTTACCCTCGACAGTACGATATGAAGCTTTCTTT. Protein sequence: CASSLPSTVRYEAFF.

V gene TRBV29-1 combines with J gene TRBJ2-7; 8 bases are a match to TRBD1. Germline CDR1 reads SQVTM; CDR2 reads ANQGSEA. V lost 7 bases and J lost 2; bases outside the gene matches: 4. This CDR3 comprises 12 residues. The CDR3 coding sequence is TGCAGCGGTGGACAGGGAGCCTACGAGCAGTACTTC. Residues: CSGGQGAYEQYF.

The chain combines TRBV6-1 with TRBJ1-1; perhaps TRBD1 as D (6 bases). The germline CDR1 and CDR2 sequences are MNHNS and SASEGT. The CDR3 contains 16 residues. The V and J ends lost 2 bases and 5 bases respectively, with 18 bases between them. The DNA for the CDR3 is TGTGCCAGCAGTGAACACTCAGGGGCATTCCTTACTGAAGCTTTCTTT. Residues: CASSEHSGAFLTEAFF.

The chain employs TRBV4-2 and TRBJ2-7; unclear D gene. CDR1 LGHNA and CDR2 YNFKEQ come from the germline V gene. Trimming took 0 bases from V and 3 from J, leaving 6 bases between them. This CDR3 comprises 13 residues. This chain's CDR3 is CASSQDRYYEQYF. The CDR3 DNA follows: TGTGCCAGCAGCCAAGATCGTTACTACGAGCAGTACTTC.

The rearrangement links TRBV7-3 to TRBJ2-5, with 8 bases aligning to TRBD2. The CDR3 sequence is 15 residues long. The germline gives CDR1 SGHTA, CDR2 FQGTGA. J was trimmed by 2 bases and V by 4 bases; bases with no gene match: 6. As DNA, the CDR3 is TGTGCCAGCAGCTGGGCGGGGGGACCACAAGAGACCCAGTACTTC. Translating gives CASSWAGGPQETQYF.

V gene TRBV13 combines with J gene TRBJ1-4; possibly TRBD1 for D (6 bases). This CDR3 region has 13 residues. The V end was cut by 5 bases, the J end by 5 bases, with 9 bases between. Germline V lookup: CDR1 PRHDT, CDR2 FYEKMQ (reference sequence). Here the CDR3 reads CASSEGGNEKLFF. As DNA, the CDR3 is TGTGCCAGCAGCGAGGGGGGGAATGAAAAACTGTTTTTT.

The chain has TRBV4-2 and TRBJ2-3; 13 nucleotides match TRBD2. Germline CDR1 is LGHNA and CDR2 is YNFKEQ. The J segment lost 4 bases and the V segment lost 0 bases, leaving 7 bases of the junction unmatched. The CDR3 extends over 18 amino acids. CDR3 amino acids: CASSQEPTSGGAADTQYF. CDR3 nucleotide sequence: TGTGCCAGCAGCCAAGAACCCACTAGCGGGGGGGCGGCAGATACGCAGTATTTT.

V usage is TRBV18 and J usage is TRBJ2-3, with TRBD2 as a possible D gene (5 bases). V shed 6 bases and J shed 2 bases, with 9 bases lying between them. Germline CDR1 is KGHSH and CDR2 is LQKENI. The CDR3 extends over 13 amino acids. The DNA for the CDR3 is TGTGCCAGCTCCCGGGATCTCACAGATACGCAGTATTTT. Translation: CASSRDLTDTQYF.

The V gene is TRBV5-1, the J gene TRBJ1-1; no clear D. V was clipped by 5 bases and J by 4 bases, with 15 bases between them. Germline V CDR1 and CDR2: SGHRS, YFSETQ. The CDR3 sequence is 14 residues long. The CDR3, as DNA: TGCGCCAGCAGATACTTCAGAGGTCTCACTGAAGCTTTCTTT. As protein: CASRYFRGLTEAFF.

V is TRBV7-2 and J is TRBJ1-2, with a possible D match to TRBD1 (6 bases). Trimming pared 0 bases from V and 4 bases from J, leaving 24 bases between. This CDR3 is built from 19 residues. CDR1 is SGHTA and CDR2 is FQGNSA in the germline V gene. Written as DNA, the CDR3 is TGTGCCAGCAGCTTAGCTCAAACAGGGCTCGCGTACAATCCCTATGGCTACACCTTC. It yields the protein CASSLAQTGLAYNPYGYTF.

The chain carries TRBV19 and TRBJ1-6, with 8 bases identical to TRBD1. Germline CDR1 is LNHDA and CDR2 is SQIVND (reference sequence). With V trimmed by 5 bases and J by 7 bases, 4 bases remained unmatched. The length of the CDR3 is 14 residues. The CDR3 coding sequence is TGTGCCAGTAGTCCCCAGGGGGCGAATTCACCCCTCCACTTT. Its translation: CASSPQGANSPLHF.

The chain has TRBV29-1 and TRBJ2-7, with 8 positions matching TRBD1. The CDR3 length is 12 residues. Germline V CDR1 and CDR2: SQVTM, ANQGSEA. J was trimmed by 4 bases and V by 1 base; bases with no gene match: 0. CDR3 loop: CSVEGDRYEQYF. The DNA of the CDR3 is TGCAGCGTTGAAGGGGACAGGTACGAGCAGTACTTC.

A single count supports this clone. The CDR3 bases are TGTGCCAGCAGCTTTACAGGGGGGAATCAGCCCCAGCATTTT. This codes for CASSFTGGNQPQHF. The chain uses TRBV7-2 and TRBJ1-5, with 8 bases that match TRBD1. V gave up 3 bases and J gave up 4 bases; unmatched junction bases: 2. CDR1 is SGHTA, CDR2 FQGNSA, per germline. There are 14 residues in the CDR3.

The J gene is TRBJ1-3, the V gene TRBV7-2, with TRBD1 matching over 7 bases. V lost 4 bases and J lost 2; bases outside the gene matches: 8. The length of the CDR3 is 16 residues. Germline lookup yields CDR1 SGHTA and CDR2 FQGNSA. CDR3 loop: CASSYGDRTTGNTIYF. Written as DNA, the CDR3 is TGTGCCAGCAGCTATGGGGACAGAACAACTGGAAACACCATATATTTT.

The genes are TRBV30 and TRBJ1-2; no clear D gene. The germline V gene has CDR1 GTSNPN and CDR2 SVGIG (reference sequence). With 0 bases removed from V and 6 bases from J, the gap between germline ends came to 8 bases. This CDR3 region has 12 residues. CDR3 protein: CAWSVSGNGYTF. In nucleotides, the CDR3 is TGTGCCTGGAGTGTATCCGGGAATGGCTACACCTTC.

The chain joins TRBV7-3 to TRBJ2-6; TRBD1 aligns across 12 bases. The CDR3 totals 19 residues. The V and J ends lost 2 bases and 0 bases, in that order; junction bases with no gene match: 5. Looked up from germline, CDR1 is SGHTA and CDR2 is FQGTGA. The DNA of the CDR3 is TGTGCCAGCAGCTTATTGGGACAGGGGGCCCTCTCTGGGGCCAACGTCCTGACTTTC. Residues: CASSLLGQGALSGANVLTF.

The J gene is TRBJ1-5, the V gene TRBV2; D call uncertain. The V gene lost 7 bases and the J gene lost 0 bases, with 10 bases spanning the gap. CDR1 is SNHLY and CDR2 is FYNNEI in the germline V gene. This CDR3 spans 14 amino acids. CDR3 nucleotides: TGTGCCAGCACTAGCGGGGATAGCAATCAGCCCCAGCATTTT. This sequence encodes CASTSGDSNQPQHF.

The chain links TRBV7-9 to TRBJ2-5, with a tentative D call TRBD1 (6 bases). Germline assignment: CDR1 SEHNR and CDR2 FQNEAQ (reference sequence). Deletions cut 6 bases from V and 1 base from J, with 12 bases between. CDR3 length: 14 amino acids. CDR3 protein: CASRKTGGQETQYF. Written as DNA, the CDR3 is TGTGCCAGCAGAAAGACAGGCGGCCAAGAGACCCAGTACTTC.

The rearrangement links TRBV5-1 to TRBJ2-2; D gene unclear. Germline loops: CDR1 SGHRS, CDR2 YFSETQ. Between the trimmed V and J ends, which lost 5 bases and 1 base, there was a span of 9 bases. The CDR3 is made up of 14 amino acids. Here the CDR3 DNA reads TGCGCCAGCAGACTGTCGGGGAACACCGGGGAGCTGTTTTTT. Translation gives CASRLSGNTGELFF.

The CDR3 bases are TGTGCCAGCAGCGGAACCGGGACAGGGGGATCCGGGGAGCTGTTTTTT. Translated, it gives CASSGTGTGGSGELFF. The chain has TRBV9 and TRBJ2-2; TRBD1 aligns across 11 bases. The CDR3 runs 16 residues. The V and J ends lost 3 bases and 6 bases, in that order; junction bases with no gene match: 7. Germline CDR1 reads SGDLS; CDR2 reads YYNGEE.

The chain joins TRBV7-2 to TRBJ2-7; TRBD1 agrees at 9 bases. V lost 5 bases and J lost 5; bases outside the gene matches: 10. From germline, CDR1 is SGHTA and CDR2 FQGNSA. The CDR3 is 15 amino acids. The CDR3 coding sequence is TGTGCCAGCAGCCGTTCCGGACAGGGGAACCACGAGCAGTACTTC. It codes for CASSRSGQGNHEQYF.

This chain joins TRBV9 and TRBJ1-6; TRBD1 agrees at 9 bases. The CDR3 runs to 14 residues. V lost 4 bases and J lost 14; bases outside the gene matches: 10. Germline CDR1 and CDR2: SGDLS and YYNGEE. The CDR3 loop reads CASSTGQGPISLHF. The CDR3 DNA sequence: TGTGCCAGCAGCACAGGACAGGGGCCTATCTCCCTCCACTTT.

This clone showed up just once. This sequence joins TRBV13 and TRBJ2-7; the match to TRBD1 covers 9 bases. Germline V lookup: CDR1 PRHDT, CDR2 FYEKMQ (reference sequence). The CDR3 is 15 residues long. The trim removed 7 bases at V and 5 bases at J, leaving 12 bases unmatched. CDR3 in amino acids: CASTTWDREGDEQYF. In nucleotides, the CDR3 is TGTGCCAGCACAACCTGGGACAGGGAAGGTGACGAGCAGTACTTC.

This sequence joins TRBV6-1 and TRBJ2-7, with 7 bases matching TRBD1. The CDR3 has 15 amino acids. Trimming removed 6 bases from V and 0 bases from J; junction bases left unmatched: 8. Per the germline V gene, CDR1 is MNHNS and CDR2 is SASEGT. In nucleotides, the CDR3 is TGTGCCAGCAGGGCCCCGGGACAGCTCTCCTACGAGCAGTACTTC. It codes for CASRAPGQLSYEQYF.

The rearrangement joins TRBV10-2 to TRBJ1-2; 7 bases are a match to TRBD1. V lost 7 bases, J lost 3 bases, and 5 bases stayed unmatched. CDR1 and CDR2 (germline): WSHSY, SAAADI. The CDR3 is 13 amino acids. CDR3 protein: CASTSGGDYGYTF. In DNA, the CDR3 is TGCGCCAGCACCTCAGGGGGAGACTATGGCTACACCTTC.

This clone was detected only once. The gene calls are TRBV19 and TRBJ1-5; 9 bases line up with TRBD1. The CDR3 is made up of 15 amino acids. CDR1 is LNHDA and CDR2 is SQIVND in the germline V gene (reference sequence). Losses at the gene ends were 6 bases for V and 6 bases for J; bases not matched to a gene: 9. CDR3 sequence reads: CASSRTGGDSQPQHF. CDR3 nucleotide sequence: TGTGCCAGTAGCAGAACAGGGGGCGATAGTCAGCCCCAGCATTTT.

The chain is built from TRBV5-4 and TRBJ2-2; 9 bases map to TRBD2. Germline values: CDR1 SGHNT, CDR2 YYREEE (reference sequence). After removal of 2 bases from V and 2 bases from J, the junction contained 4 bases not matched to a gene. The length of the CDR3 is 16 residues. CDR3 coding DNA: TGTGCCAGCAGCTTTGAGCGGGGGGTCAACACCGGGGAGCTGTTTTTT. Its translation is CASSFERGVNTGELFF.